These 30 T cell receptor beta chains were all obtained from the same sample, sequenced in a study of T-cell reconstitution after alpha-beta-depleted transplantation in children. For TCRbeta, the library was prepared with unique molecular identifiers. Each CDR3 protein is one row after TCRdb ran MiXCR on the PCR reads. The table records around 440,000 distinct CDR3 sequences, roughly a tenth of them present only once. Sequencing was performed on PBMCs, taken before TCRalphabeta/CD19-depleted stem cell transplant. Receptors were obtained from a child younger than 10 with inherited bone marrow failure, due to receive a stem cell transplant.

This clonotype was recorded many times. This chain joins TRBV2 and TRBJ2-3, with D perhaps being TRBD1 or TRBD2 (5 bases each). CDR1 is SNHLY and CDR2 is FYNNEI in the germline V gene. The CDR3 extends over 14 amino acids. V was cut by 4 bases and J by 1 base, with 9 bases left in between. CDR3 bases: TGTGCCAGCAGTGGGCTGGGGGGCACAGATACGCAGTATTTT. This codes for CASSGLGGTDTQYF.

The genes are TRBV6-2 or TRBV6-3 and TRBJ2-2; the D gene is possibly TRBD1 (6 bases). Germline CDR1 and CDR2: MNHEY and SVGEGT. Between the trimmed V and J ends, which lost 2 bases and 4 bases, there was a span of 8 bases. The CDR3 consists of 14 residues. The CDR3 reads CASSYPRGTGELFF. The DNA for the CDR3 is TGTGCCAGCAGTTACCCCAGGGGCACCGGGGAGCTGTTTTTT.

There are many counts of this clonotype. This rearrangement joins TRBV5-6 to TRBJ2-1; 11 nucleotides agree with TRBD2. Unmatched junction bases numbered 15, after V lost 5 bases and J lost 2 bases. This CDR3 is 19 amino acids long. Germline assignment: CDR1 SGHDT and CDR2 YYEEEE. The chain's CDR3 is CASRFTPISGRAPYNEQFF. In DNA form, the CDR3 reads TGTGCCAGCAGATTCACCCCTATTAGCGGGAGGGCCCCCTACAATGAGCAGTTCTTC.

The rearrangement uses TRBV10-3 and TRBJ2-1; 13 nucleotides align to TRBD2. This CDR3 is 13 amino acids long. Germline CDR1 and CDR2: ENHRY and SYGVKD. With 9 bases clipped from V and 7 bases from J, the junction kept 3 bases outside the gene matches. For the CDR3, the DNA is TGTGCCATAGGACTAGCGGGAGAAAATGAGCAGTTCTTC. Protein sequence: CAIGLAGENEQFF.

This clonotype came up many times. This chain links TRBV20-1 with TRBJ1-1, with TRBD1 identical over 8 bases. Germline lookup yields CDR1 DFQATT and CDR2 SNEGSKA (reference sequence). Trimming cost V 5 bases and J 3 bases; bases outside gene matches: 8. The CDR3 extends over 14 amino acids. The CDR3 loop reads CSAGQGAMDTEAFF. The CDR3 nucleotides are TGCAGTGCTGGTCAGGGGGCGATGGACACTGAAGCTTTCTTT.

The CDR3 sequence: CASSLAGGVDTEAFF. Here the CDR3 DNA reads TGTGCCAGCAGCTTGGCCGGCGGCGTGGACACTGAAGCTTTCTTT. The chain recombines TRBV5-5 with TRBJ1-1; D ambiguous. The V gene lost 0 bases and the J gene lost 3 bases, with 12 bases spanning the gap. The CDR3 length is 15 residues. Germline lookup yields CDR1 SGHKS and CDR2 YYEKEE (reference sequence).

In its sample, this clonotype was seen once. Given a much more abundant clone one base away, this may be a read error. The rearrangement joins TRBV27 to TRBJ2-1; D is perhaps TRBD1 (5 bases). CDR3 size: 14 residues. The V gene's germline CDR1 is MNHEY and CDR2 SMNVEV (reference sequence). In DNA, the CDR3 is TGTGCCAGCAGTTTATACGCAGGGAACCATGATCAGTTCTTC. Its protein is CASSLYAGNHDQFF.

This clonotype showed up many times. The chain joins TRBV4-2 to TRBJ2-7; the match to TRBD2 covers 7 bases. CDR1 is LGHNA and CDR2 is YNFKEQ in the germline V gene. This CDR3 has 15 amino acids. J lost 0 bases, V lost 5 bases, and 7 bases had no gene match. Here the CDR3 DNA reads TGTGCCAGCAGCGAAGGGACTACTAGCTCCTACGAGCAGTACTTC. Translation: CASSEGTTSSYEQYF.

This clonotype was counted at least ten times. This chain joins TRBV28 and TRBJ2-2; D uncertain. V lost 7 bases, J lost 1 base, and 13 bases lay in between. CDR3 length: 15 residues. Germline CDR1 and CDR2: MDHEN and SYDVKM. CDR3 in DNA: TGTGCCAGCACCTCCAGTAATGGGAACACCGGGGAGCTGTTTTTT. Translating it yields CASTSSNGNTGELFF.

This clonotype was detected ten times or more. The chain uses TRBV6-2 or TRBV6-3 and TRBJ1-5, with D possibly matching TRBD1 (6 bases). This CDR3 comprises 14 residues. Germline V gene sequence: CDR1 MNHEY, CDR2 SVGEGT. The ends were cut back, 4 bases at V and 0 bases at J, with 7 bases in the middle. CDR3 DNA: TGTGCCAGCAGTTGGACAGCTAGCAATCAGCCCCAGCATTTT. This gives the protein CASSWTASNQPQHF.

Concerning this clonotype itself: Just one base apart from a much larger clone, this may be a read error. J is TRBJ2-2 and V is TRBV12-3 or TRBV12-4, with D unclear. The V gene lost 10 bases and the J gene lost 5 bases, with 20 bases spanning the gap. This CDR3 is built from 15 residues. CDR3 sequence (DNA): TGTGCCACCAGAACACGGGTTCTCGGTACCGGGGAGCTGTTTTTT. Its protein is CATRTRVLGTGELFF.

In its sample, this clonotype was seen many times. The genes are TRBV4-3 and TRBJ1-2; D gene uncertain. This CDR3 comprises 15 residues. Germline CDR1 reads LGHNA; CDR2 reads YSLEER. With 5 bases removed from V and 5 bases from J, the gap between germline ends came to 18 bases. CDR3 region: CASSMGLGLKYGYTF. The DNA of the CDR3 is TGCGCCAGCAGCATGGGTCTAGGGTTGAAGTATGGCTACACCTTC.

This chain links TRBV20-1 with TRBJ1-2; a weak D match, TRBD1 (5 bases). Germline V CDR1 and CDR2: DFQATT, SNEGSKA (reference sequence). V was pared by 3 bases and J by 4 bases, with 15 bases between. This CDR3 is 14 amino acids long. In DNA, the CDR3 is TGCAGTGCTAGCGCGTTTGACAGACTCTATGGCTACACCTTC. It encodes CSASAFDRLYGYTF.

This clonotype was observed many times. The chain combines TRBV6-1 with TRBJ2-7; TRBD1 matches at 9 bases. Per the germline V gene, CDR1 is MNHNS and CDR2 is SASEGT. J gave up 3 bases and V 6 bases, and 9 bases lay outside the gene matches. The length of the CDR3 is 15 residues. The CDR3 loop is CASSRPGTGIYEQYF. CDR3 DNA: TGTGCCAGCAGCCGACCCGGGACAGGGATCTACGAGCAGTACTTC.

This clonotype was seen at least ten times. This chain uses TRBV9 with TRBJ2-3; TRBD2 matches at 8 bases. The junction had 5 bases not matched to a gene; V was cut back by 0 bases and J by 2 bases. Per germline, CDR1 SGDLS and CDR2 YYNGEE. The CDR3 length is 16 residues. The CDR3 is CASSVGTSLSTDTQYF. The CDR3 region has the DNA TGTGCCAGCAGCGTAGGGACTAGCCTCTCCACAGATACGCAGTATTTT.

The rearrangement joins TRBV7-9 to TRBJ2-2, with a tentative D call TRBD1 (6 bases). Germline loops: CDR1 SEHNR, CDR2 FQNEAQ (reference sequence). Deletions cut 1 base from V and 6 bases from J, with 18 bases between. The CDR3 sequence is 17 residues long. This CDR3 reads CASSLVRQAAFSGELFF. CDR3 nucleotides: TGTGCCAGCAGCTTAGTGAGACAGGCGGCTTTCTCCGGGGAGCTGTTTTTT.

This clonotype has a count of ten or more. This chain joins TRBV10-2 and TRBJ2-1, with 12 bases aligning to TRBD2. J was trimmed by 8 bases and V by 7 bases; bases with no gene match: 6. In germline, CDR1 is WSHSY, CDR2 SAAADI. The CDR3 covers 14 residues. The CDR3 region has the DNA TGCGCCAGCACCCCGACTAGCGGGAGAGATGAGCAGTTCTTC. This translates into CASTPTSGRDEQFF.

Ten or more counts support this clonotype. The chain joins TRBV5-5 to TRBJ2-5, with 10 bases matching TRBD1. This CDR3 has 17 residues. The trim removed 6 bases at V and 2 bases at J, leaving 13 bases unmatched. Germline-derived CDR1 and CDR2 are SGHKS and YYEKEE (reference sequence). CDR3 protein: CASTRDRGYGTQETQYF. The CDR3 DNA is TGTGCCAGCACCCGGGACAGGGGATACGGTACTCAAGAGACCCAGTACTTC.

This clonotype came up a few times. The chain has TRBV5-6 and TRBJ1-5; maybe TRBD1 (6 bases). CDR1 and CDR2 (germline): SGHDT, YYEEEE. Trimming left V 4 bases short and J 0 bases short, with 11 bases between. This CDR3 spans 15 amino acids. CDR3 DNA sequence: TGTGCCAGCAGCCGACAGGAGGATAGCAATCAGCCCCAGCATTTT. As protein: CASSRQEDSNQPQHF.

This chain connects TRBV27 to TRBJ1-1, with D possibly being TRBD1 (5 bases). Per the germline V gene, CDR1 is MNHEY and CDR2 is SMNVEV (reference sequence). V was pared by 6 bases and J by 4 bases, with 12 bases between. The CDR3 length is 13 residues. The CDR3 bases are TGTGCCAGCAGGATATGGGGGGGCACTGAAGCTTTCTTT. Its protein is CASRIWGGTEAFF.

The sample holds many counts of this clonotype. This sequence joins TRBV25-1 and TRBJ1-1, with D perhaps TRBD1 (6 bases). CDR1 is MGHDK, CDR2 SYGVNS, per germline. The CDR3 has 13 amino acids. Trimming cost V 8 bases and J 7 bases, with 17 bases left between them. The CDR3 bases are TGTGCCAGCGGTGGAGACGGGGGCGGTGAAGCTTTCTTT. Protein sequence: CASGGDGGGEAFF.

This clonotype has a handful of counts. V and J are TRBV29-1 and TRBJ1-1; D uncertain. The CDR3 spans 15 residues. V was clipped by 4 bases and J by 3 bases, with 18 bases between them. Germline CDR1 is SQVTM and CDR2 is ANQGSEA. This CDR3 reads CSVVDPYSLDTEAFF. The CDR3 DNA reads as TGCAGCGTTGTGGACCCCTACAGTTTGGACACTGAAGCTTTCTTT.

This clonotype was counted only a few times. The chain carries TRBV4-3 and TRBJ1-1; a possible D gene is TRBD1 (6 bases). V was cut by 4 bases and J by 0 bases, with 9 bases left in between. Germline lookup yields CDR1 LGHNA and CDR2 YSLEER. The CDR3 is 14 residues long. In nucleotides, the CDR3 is TGCGCCAGCAGCCGCGGACAGTTGAACACTGAAGCTTTCTTT. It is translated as CASSRGQLNTEAFF.

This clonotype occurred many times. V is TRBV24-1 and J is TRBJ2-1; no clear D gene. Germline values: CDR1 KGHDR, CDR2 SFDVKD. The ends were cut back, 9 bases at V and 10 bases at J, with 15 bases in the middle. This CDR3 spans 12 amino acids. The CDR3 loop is CATATGLNEQFF. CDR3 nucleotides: TGTGCCACCGCCACCGGCTTAAACGAGCAGTTCTTC.

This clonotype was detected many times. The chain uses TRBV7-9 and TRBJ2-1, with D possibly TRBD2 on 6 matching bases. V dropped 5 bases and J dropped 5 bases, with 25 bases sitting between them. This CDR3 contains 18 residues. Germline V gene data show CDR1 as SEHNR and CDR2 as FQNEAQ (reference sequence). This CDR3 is CASSLPPGVVAAHNEQFF. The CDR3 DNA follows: TGTGCCAGCAGCCTGCCCCCCGGGGTTGTAGCGGCCCACAATGAGCAGTTCTTC.

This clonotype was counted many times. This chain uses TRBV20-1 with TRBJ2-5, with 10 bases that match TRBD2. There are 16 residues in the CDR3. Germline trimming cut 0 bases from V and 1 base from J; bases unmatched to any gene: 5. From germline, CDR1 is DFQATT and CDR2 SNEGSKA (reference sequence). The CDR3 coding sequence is TGCAGTGCTAGAGATCCGCTAGCGGGAGCCCAAGAGACCCAGTACTTC. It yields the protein CSARDPLAGAQETQYF.

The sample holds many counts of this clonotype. DNA of the CDR3: TGTGCCAGCAGTCACCACCGGGACAGAAGCACAGATACGCAGTATTTT. It codes for CASSHHRDRSTDTQYF. This chain uses TRBV27 with TRBJ2-3, with 7 positions matching TRBD1. Looked up from germline, CDR1 is MNHEY and CDR2 is SMNVEV (reference sequence). Germline trimming cut 5 bases from V and 0 bases from J; bases unmatched to any gene: 8. This CDR3 is 16 amino acids long.

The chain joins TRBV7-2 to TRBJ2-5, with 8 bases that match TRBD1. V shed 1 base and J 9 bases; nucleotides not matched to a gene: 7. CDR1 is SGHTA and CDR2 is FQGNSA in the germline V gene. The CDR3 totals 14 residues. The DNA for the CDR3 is TGTGCCAGCAGCTTAGGTGGACAGGGATGGGCCCAGTACTTC. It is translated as CASSLGGQGWAQYF.

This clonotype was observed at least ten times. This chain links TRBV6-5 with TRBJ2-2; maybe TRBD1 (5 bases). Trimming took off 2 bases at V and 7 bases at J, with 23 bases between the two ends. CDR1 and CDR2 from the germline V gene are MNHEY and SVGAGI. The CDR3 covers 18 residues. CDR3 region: CASSYGNEAAGQLGELFF. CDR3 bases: TGTGCCAGCAGTTACGGGAACGAGGCGGCAGGACAACTCGGGGAGCTGTTTTTT.

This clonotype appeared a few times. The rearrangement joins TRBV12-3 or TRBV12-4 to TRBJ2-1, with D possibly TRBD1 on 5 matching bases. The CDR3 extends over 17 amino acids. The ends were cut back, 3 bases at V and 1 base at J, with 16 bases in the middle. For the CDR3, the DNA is TGTGCCAGCAGTTTGCCTGCCCTATCAGGGTCCTACAATGAGCAGTTCTTC. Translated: CASSLPALSGSYNEQFF.